The 23 T cell receptor beta chains below come from one sample, sequenced in a study of Ad26.COV2.S vaccination and SARS-CoV-2 variants. Clones were read by immunoSEQ multiplex PCR, and TCRdb kept only the in-frame ones, dropping some. Of about 480,000 clones listed, around 85% are singletons. As for treatment: around 19 received Ad26.COV2.S at low or high dose, single or two shots; 5 received placebo; per-sample allocation not given. Sampling happened 63 days after the first vaccine or placebo injection. The sample here was peripheral blood, taken in a trial of Ad26.COV2.S vaccine versus placebo. All receptors come from a person between 18 and 65 years old who received the Ad26.COV2.S COVID-19 vaccine or a placebo.

The rearrangement links TRBV20-1 to TRBJ2-1, with D unresolved. Deletions cut 5 bases from V and 8 bases from J, with 10 bases between. Germline values: CDR1 DFQATT, CDR2 SNEGSKA (reference sequence). The CDR3 extends over 11 amino acids. DNA for the CDR3: TGCAGTGCTGTGACGGTGGATGAGCAGTTCTTC. This gives the protein CSAVTVDEQFF.

The V gene is TRBV6-6, the J gene TRBJ1-2; D gene ambiguous. This CDR3 spans 13 amino acids. Germline assignment: CDR1 MNHNY and CDR2 SVGAGI (reference sequence). Trimming took 7 bases from V and 4 from J, leaving 13 bases between them. In nucleotides, the CDR3 is TGTGCCAGCACAACACCGGAGAGCTATGGCTACACCTTC. Translating it yields CASTTPESYGYTF.

The chain carries TRBV28 and TRBJ1-4; no clear D gene. The V gene's germline CDR1 is MDHEN and CDR2 SYDVKM. V shed 6 bases and J shed 0 bases, with 11 bases lying between them. This CDR3 is built from 15 residues. The CDR3, as DNA: TGTGCCAGCAGCCCGGGTCGGGCAACTAATGAAAAACTGTTTTTT. Amino acid sequence: CASSPGRATNEKLFF.

V is TRBV2 and J is TRBJ1-5, with a tentative D call TRBD1 (5 bases). The V gene lost 3 bases and the J gene lost 7 bases, with 13 bases spanning the gap. Germline assignment: CDR1 SNHLY and CDR2 FYNNEI. The length of the CDR3 is 14 residues. CDR3 in DNA: TGTGCCAGCAGTGAGCAGGGAGGGCACCAGCCCCAGCATTTT. It codes for CASSEQGGHQPQHF.

The chain combines TRBV30 with TRBJ1-1; 7 bases are a match to TRBD1. The germline V gene encodes CDR1 GTSNPN and CDR2 SVGIG (reference sequence). The CDR3 loop spans 14 amino acids. J lost 4 bases, V lost 0 bases, and 5 bases had no gene match. The chain's CDR3 is CAWSVRQGGTEAFF. CDR3 DNA sequence: TGTGCCTGGAGTGTACGCCAGGGGGGCACTGAAGCTTTCTTT.

V and J are TRBV7-8 and TRBJ1-1, with D maybe TRBD1 (6 bases). This CDR3 has 16 residues. Looked up from germline, CDR1 is SGHVS and CDR2 is FQNEAQ. V shed 3 bases and J shed 6 bases, with 20 bases lying between them. CDR3 amino acids: CASSFPRGQGKAEAFF. The CDR3 DNA is TGTGCCAGCAGCTTCCCCAGGGGCCAGGGGAAGGCTGAAGCTTTCTTT.

The V call is TRBV29-1, the J call TRBJ2-3; 7 bases match TRBD2. Trimming cost V 7 bases and J 0 bases; bases outside gene matches: 7. CDR3 length: 14 amino acids. In germline, CDR1 is SQVTM, CDR2 ANQGSEA. CDR3 DNA: TGCAGCGGGAGCGGGACCCCCAGCACAGATACGCAGTATTTT. Translation gives CSGSGTPSTDTQYF.

CDR3 residues: CSASGFGTGTYNEQFF. In DNA form, the CDR3 reads TGCAGTGCTAGTGGGTTCGGGACAGGGACATACAATGAGCAGTTCTTC. This chain links TRBV20-1 with TRBJ2-1; 9 nucleotides match TRBD1. Germline CDR1 is DFQATT and CDR2 is SNEGSKA (reference sequence). The CDR3 covers 16 residues. Germline trimming cut 3 bases from V and 4 bases from J; bases unmatched to any gene: 10.

The chain carries TRBV4-1 and TRBJ2-1; D perhaps matches TRBD2 (6 bases). Germline V lookup: CDR1 MGHRA, CDR2 YSYEKL. Trimming removed 1 base from V and 8 bases from J, with 9 bases in between. The CDR3 runs to 13 residues. The CDR3 region is CASSQGGGYEQFF. The CDR3 region has the DNA TGCGCCAGCAGCCAAGGGGGAGGTTATGAGCAGTTCTTC.

Only one count was recorded for this clone. V gene TRBV18 combines with J gene TRBJ2-5; 9 positions agree with TRBD2. Per the germline V gene, CDR1 is KGHSH and CDR2 is LQKENI. With V trimmed by 0 bases and J by 4 bases, 6 bases remained unmatched. This CDR3 has 16 amino acids. CDR3 protein: CASSPPGGRALETQYF. The DNA of the CDR3 is TGTGCCAGCTCACCACCAGGCGGGAGGGCCTTAGAGACCCAGTACTTC.

This clone was picked up one time. The V gene is TRBV27, the J gene TRBJ2-1, with 12 bases lining up with TRBD2. In germline, CDR1 is MNHEY, CDR2 SMNVEV (reference sequence). The CDR3 runs to 18 residues. V shed 5 bases and J 5 bases; nucleotides not matched to a gene: 13. CDR3 region: CASSPTSGRTFPNNEQFF. The CDR3 bases are TGTGCCAGCAGTCCTACTAGCGGGAGGACCTTCCCTAACAATGAGCAGTTCTTC.

On this clone: Other DNA sequences in this sample translate to the same CDR3. The chain has TRBV20-1 and TRBJ2-1; D is perhaps TRBD1 or TRBD2 (5 bases each). The length of the CDR3 is 11 residues. The germline CDR1 and CDR2 sequences are DFQATT and SNEGSKA (reference sequence). Trimming removed 6 bases at V and 7 bases at J, with 10 bases between. CDR3 loop: CSARGRNEQFF. The DNA of the CDR3 is TGCAGTGCGAGGGGTCGTAATGAGCAGTTCTTC.

This clone was seen more than once but under ten times. The J gene is TRBJ2-7, the V gene TRBV4-2; 9 nucleotides align to TRBD2. Losses at the gene ends were 0 bases for V and 0 bases for J; bases not matched to a gene: 3. CDR3 length: 16 amino acids. The V gene's germline CDR1 is LGHNA and CDR2 YNFKEQ. The CDR3 region has the DNA TGTGCCAGCAGCCAAGACGTAGCGGGAGCCTCCTACGAGCAGTACTTC. It encodes CASSQDVAGASYEQYF.

The rearrangement uses TRBV9 and TRBJ1-4; maybe TRBD1 (5 bases). Germline CDR1 and CDR2: SGDLS and YYNGEE. CDR3 length: 15 residues. Trimming stripped 0 bases from V and 8 bases from J, with 14 bases between. The CDR3 coding sequence is TGTGCCAGCAGCGTAGGGGGCGGGAACAGGGAAAAACTGTTTTTT. Encoded protein: CASSVGGGNREKLFF.

The gene calls are TRBV7-3 and TRBJ2-3; 12 nucleotides align to TRBD2. The junction had 4 bases not matched to a gene; V was cut back by 2 bases and J by 1 base. The CDR3 extends over 17 amino acids. CDR1 is SGHTA, CDR2 FQGTGA, per germline. The CDR3, as DNA: TGTGCCAGCAGCTTAGATCGACTAGCGGGAGGCACAGATACGCAGTATTTT. This encodes CASSLDRLAGGTDTQYF.

The chain couples TRBV19 to TRBJ1-5, with TRBD1 matching 9 bases. Germline V lookup: CDR1 LNHDA, CDR2 SQIVND (reference sequence). Trimming cost V 9 bases and J 1 base; bases outside gene matches: 16. The CDR3 length is 18 residues. The chain's CDR3 is CASRPTSGTGRSNQPQHF. CDR3 coding DNA: TGTGCCAGCCGCCCCACTTCCGGGACAGGGCGAAGCAATCAGCCCCAGCATTTT.

CDR3 residues: CASSIDHSGYNEQFF. CDR3 nucleotides: TGTGCCAGTAGTATAGACCATAGCGGGTACAATGAGCAGTTCTTC. The V gene is TRBV19, the J gene TRBJ2-1, with 7 positions matching TRBD2. The CDR3 is made up of 15 amino acids. Germline CDR1 is LNHDA and CDR2 is SQIVND (reference sequence). Unmatched junction bases numbered 3, after V lost 0 bases and J lost 4 bases.

This clone has only one observation. The chain couples TRBV21-1 to TRBJ1-1. TRBV21-1 counts as a pseudogene. The CDR3 runs to 15 residues. The CDR3 region is CASSNTGDIDTEAFF. The CDR3 coding sequence is TGTGCCAGCAGCAATACTGGAGACATAGACACTGAAGCTTTCTTT.

The gene calls are TRBV9 and TRBJ2-5; 12 bases match TRBD1. Germline trimming cut 0 bases from V and 4 bases from J; bases unmatched to any gene: 4. This CDR3 is 16 amino acids long. Germline values: CDR1 SGDLS, CDR2 YYNGEE. CDR3 sequence (DNA): TGTGCCAGCAGCGTAGTGGGACAGGGGGCTGGAGAGACCCAGTACTTC. Amino acid sequence: CASSVVGQGAGETQYF.

This clone was detected only a few times. The chain uses TRBV10-3 and TRBJ1-4; 9 nucleotides agree with TRBD1. This CDR3 contains 14 residues. The germline V gene has CDR1 ENHRY and CDR2 SYGVKD. The V and J ends lost 1 base and 8 bases, in that order; junction bases with no gene match: 2. CDR3 in amino acids: CAISEWDRDEKLFF. The CDR3 coding sequence is TGTGCCATCAGTGAGTGGGACAGGGACGAAAAACTGTTTTTT.

This clone was seen just once. V is TRBV19 and J is TRBJ2-7; maybe TRBD1 (8 bases). CDR3 length equals 16 residues. Germline-derived CDR1 and CDR2 are LNHDA and SQIVND (reference sequence). Trimming cost V 4 bases and J 4 bases, with 20 bases left between them. The DNA for the CDR3 is TGTGCCAGTAGTAGCTCAGCGGGGACAGGAAAGTACGAGCAGTACTTC. This gives the protein CASSSSAGTGKYEQYF.

This chain joins TRBV19 and TRBJ1-1; no firm D call. The V end lost 7 bases, the J end lost 4 bases, and 13 bases lay between the germline ends. This CDR3 region has 13 residues. Germline assignment: CDR1 LNHDA and CDR2 SQIVND (reference sequence). CDR3 DNA sequence: TGTGCCAGTATAACGACCCAACGCACTGAAGCTTTCTTT. Translated, it gives CASITTQRTEAFF.

V is TRBV20-1 and J is TRBJ1-5; a possible D gene is TRBD1 (5 bases). This CDR3 contains 18 residues. V was cut by 3 bases and J by 2 bases, with 23 bases left in between. Germline values: CDR1 DFQATT, CDR2 SNEGSKA (reference sequence). The CDR3 bases are TGCAGTGCTAGTTCCCCTAAAGGGGCAACGGGGGGCAATCAGCCCCAGCATTTT. Its protein product is CSASSPKGATGGNQPQHF.